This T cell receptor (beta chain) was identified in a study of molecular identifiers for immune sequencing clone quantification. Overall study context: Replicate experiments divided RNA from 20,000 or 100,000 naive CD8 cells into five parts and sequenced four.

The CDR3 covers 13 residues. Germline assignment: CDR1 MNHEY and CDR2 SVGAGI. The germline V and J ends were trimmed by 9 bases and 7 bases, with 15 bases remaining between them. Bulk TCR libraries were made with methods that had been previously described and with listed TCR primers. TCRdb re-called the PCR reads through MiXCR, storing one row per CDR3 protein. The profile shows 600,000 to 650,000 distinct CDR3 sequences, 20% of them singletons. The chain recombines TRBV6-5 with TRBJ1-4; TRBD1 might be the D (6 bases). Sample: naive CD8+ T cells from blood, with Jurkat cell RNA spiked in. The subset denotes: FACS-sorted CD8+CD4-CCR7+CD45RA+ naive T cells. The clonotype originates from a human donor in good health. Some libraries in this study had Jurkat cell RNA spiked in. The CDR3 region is CASSTRGGEKLFF. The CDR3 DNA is TGTGCCAGTTCGACCAGAGGGGGTGAAAAACTGTTTTTT.